The 10 T cell receptor beta chains in this list originate from one sample, sequenced in a study of OX40 agonist ivuxolimab in advanced cancers. The data were produced by immunoSEQ multiplex PCR, yet TCRdb's version contains in-frame clones alone and is incomplete. The sample gives more than 75,000 clones, approximately 85% of which show up once; 0.2% to 0.25% is in the top ten. The specimen comprised CD4+ or CD8+ T cells sorted from blood, sampled in a trial of the OX40 agonist ivuxolimab. Receptors originate from an adult with an advanced solid tumor such as melanoma, head and neck, liver or kidney cancer.

The rearrangement uses TRBV29-1 and TRBJ2-1, with 7 bases identical to TRBD2. This CDR3 region has 14 residues. After removal of 1 base from V and 8 bases from J, the junction contained 8 bases not matched to a gene. Germline-derived CDR1 and CDR2 are SQVTM and ANQGSEA. CDR3: CSVEGEGNRYEQFF. The CDR3 DNA sequence: TGCAGCGTTGAAGGGGAGGGGAATCGCTATGAGCAGTTCTTC.

This clone occurred once. The gene calls are TRBV10-3 and TRBJ2-1, with 11 bases fitting TRBD1. The CDR3 extends over 18 amino acids. Germline CDR1 and CDR2: ENHRY and SYGVKD. After removal of 6 bases from V and 7 bases from J, the junction contained 17 bases not matched to a gene. The CDR3 DNA reads TGTGCCATCAGCACCGGGACAGGGGGAAAGAAGTTTACGAATGAGCAGTTCTTC. This codes for CAISTGTGGKKFTNEQFF.

This chain joins TRBV5-6 and TRBJ2-1, with 7 bases identical to TRBD2. The CDR3 length is 15 residues. Germline CDR1 and CDR2: SGHDT and YYEEEE. V was clipped by 4 bases and J by 9 bases; unmatched bases: 13. The CDR3 reads CASSKAGGSIIEQFF. In nucleotides, the CDR3 is TGTGCCAGCAGCAAGGCGGGCGGGAGCATAATTGAGCAGTTCTTC.

The gene calls are TRBV2 and TRBJ1-4; no reliable D call. Germline lookup yields CDR1 SNHLY and CDR2 FYNNEI. This CDR3 has 12 residues. V lost 4 bases and J 8 bases, leaving 8 bases between the germline ends. CDR3 nucleotides: TGTGCCAGCAGTGCTTACAGCGAAAAACTGTTTTTT. Translated, it gives CASSAYSEKLFF.

The chain carries TRBV11-2 and TRBJ2-7; TRBD2 agrees at 7 bases. V shed 5 bases, J shed 4 bases, and the junction held 11 bases outside the gene matches. The CDR3 spans 15 residues. Germline CDR1 and CDR2: SGHAT and FQNNGV. The CDR3 reads CASSPRTRGLYEQYF. The CDR3 DNA sequence: TGTGCCAGCAGCCCGAGGACTAGAGGACTTTACGAGCAGTACTTC. Full variable domain (rest looked up from reference TRBV11-2 and TRBJ2-7): EAGVAQSPRYKIIEKRQSVAFWCNPISGHATLYWYQQILGQGPKLLIQFQNNGVVDDSQLPKDRFSAERLKGVDSTLKIQPAKLEDSAVYLCASSPRTRGLYEQYFGPGTRLTVT.

This sequence joins TRBV28 and TRBJ1-1, with 8 bases aligning to TRBD1. The CDR3 has 15 residues. CDR1 is MDHEN and CDR2 is SYDVKM in the germline V gene. Trimming removed 5 bases from V and 3 bases from J; junction bases left unmatched: 8. CDR3 nucleotide sequence: TGTGCCAGCAGTATAGCCGGGACAGGTGACACTGAAGCTTTCTTT. Its translation is CASSIAGTGDTEAFF. Looking up the rest from reference TRBV28 and TRBJ1-1 gives the full variable domain: DVKVTQSSRYLVKRTGEKVFLECVQDMDHENMFWYRQDPGLGLRLIYFSYDVKMKEKGDIPEGYSVSREKKERFSLILESASTNQTSMYLCASSIAGTGDTEAFFGQGTRLTVV.

CDR3 DNA: TGTGCCAGTAGTATCGGCGGGACCCGAGATACGCAGTATTTT. It specifies CASSIGGTRDTQYF. V is TRBV19 and J is TRBJ2-3; D may be TRBD2 (6 bases). CDR3 size: 14 residues. CDR1 and CDR2 from the germline V gene are LNHDA and SQIVND (reference sequence). Trimming pared 3 bases from V and 5 bases from J, leaving 12 bases between. Supplemented by reference TRBV19 and TRBJ2-3, the full variable domain reads DGGITQSPKYLFRKEGQNVTLSCEQNLNHDAMYWYRQDPGQGLRLIYYSQIVNDFQKGDIAEGYSVSREKKESFPLTVTSAQKNPTAFYLCASSIGGTRDTQYFGPGTRLTVL.

V is TRBV4-2 and J is TRBJ1-3, with D hard to call. The CDR3 sequence is 15 residues long. Per germline, CDR1 LGHNA and CDR2 YNFKEQ. V dropped 0 bases and J dropped 6 bases, with 12 bases sitting between them. The CDR3 protein is CASSQERREENTIYF. The CDR3 nucleotides read TGTGCCAGCAGCCAAGAAAGACGGGAGGAAAACACCATATATTTT.

The chain links TRBV7-8 to TRBJ1-6; perhaps TRBD1 as D (5 bases). Germline V gene sequence: CDR1 SGHVS, CDR2 FQNEAQ. CDR3 length equals 16 residues. Between the trimmed V and J ends, which lost 3 bases and 7 bases, there was a span of 16 bases. Written as DNA, the CDR3 is TGTGCCAGCAGCTTCCAAACCGGGACCGCCAATTCACCCCTCCACTTT. Translating gives CASSFQTGTANSPLHF.

The genes are TRBV5-8 and TRBJ2-4; D could derive from TRBD1 or TRBD2 (5 bases each). Trimming removed 1 base at V and 1 base at J, with 9 bases between. From germline, CDR1 is SGHTS and CDR2 YDEGEE. The CDR3 extends over 15 amino acids. The CDR3 DNA sequence: TGTGCCAGCAGCTTGAGGGACCAGGCCAAAAACATTCAGTACTTC. It is translated as CASSLRDQAKNIQYF.